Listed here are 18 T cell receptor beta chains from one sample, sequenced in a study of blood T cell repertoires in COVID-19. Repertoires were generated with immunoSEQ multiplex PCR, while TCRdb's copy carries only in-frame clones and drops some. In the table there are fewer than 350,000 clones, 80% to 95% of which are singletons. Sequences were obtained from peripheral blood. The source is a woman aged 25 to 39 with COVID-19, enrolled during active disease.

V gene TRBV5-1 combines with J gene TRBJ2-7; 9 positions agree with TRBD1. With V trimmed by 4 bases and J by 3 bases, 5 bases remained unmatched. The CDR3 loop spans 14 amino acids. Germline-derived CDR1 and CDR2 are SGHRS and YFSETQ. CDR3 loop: CASSRGTGSYEQYF. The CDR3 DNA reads TGCGCCAGCAGCCGCGGGACAGGGAGCTACGAGCAGTACTTC.

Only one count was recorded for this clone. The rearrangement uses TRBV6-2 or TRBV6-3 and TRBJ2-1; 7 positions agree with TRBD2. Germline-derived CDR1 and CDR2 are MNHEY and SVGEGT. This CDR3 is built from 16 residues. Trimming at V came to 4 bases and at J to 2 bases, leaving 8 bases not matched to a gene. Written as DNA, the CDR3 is TGTGCCAGCAGTTCCCTGCGGGAGTCCCCCTACAATGAGCAGTTCTTC. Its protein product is CASSSLRESPYNEQFF.

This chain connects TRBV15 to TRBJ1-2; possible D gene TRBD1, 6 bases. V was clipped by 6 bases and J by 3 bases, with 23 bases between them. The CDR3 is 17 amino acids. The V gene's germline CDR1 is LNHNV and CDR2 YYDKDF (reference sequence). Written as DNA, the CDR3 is TGTGCCACCAGTCAGACAGGCCTAGGGTTCGGCGACTATGGCTACACCTTC. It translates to CATSQTGLGFGDYGYTF.

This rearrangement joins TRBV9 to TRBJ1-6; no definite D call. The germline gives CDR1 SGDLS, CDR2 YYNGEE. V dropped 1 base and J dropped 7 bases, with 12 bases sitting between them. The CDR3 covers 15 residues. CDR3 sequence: CASSVFGGENSPLHF. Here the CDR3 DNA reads TGTGCCAGCAGCGTATTTGGCGGGGAGAATTCACCCCTCCACTTT.

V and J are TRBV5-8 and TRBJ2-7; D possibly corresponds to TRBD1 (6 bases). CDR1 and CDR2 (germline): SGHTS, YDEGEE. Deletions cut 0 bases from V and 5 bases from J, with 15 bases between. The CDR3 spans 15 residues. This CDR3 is CASSLAFGGIDEQYF. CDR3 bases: TGTGCCAGCAGCTTGGCCTTTGGGGGCATAGACGAGCAGTACTTC.

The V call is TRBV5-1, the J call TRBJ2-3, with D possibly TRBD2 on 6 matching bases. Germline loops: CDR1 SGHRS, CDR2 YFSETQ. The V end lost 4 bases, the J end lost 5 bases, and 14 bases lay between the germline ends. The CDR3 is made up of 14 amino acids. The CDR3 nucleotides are TGCGCCAGCAGCAGGACGACTAGTCGAGATACGCAGTATTTT. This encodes CASSRTTSRDTQYF.

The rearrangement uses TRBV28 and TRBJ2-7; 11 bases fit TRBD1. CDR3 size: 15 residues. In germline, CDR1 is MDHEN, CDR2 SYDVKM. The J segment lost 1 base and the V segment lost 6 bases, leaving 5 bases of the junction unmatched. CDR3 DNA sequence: TGTGCCAGCAGCTGGGGACAGGGGGTTTCCTACGAGCAGTACTTC. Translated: CASSWGQGVSYEQYF. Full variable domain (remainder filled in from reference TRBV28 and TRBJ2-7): DVKVTQSSRYLVKRTGEKVFLECVQDMDHENMFWYRQDPGLGLRLIYFSYDVKMKEKGDIPEGYSVSREKKERFSLILESASTNQTSMYLCASSWGQGVSYEQYFGPGTRLTVT.

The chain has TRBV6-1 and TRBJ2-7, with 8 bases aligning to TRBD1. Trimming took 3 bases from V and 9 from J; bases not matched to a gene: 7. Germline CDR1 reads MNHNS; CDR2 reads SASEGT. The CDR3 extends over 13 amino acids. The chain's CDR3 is CASSEGQGQVQYF. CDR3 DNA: TGTGCCAGCAGTGAGGGGCAGGGACAGGTGCAGTACTTC.

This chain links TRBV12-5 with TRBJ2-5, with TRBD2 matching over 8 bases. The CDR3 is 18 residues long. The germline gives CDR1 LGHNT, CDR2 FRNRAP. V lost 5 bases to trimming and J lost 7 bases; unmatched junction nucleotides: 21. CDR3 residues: CASGLHRGGLAGSMTQYF. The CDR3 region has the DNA TGTGCTAGTGGTCTCCACAGAGGAGGGCTAGCGGGTTCGATGACCCAGTACTTC.

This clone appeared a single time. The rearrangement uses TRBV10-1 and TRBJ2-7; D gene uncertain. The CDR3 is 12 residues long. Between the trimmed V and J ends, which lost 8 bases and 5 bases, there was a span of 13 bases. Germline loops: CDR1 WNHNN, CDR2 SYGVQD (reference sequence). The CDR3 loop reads CASSPGSDEQYF. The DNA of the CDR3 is TGCGCCAGCTCCCCTGGTTCGGACGAGCAGTACTTC.

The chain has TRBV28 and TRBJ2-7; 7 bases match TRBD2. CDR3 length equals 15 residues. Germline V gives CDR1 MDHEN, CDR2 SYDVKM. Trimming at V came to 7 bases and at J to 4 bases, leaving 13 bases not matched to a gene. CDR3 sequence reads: CASTIPGLPNYEQYF. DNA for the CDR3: TGTGCCAGCACCATACCGGGACTACCGAATTACGAGCAGTACTTC.

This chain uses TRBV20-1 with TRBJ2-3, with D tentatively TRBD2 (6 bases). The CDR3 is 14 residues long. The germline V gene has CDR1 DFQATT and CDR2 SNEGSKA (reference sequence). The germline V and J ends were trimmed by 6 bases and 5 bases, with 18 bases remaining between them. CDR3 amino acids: CSASSGWRGDTQYF. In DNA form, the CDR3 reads TGCAGTGCCAGTAGTGGTTGGAGGGGAGATACGCAGTATTTT.

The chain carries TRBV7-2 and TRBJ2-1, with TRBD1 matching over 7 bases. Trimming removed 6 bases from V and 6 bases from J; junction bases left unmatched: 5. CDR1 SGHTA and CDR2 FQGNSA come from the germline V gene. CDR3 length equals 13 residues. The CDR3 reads CASSKDRVNEQFF. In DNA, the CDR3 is TGTGCCAGCAGTAAAGACAGGGTCAATGAGCAGTTCTTC.

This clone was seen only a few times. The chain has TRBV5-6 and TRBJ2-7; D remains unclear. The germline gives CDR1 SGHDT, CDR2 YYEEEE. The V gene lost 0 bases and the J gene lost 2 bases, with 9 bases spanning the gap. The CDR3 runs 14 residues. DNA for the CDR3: TGTGCCAGCAGCTTGGTGATAGCCGCCTACGAGCAGTACTTC. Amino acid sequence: CASSLVIAAYEQYF.

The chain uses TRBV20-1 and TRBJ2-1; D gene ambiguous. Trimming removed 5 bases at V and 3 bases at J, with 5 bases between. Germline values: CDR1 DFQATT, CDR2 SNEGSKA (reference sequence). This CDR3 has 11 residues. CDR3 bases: TGCAGTGCTCCCAACTACAATGAGCAGTTCTTC. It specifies CSAPNYNEQFF.

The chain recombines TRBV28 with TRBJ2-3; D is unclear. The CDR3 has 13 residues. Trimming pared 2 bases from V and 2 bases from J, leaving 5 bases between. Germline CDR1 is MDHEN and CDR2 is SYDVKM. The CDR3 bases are TGTGCCAGCAGTTTAGAGCCCACAGATACGCAGTATTTT. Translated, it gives CASSLEPTDTQYF.

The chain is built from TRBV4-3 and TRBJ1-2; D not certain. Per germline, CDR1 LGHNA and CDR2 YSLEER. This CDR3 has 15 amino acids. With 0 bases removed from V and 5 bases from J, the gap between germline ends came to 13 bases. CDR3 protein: CASSQENEGIYGYTF. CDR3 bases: TGCGCCAGCAGCCAAGAGAATGAGGGAATTTATGGCTACACCTTC.

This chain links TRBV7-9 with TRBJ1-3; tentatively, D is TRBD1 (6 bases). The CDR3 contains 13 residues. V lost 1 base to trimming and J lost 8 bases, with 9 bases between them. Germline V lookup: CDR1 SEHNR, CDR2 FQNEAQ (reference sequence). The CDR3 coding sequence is TGTGCCAGCAGCTTAGAACAGGGAGACACCATATATTTT. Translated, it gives CASSLEQGDTIYF.